This T cell receptor (beta chain) stems from a study of T cell responses to AZD1222 COVID-19 vaccine. Only in-frame clones appear in the TCRdb table, and some are missing; sequencing was by immunoSEQ multiplex PCR. The sample lists roughly 150,000 clones; around 90% were seen once. V shed 3 bases and J shed 6 bases, with 12 bases lying between them. CDR1 and CDR2 from the germline V gene are LGHDT and YNNKEL (reference sequence). The CDR3 loop spans 13 amino acids. This specimen was peripheral blood, taken on day 0 of AZD1222 vaccination. This chain joins TRBV3-1 (or the pseudogene TRBV3-2) and TRBJ2-7, with D unresolved. This receptor was obtained from an adult in good health. The CDR3 region is CASSQNLPFEQYF. In DNA form, the CDR3 reads TGTGCCAGCAGCCAGAACCTCCCCTTCGAGCAGTACTTC.